Described below is a single TCR beta chain sequence and its context. The antigen is undetermined. RNA, once extracted, was reverse transcribed into cDNA for use as the sequencing template. Method: immunoSEQ multiplex PCR; TCRdb's copy keeps in-frame clones and lacks some. The data hold approximately 210,000 clones, with 40% to 55% observed a single time. The sample comes from a study of CD8+ T cells in alopecia areata. Findings and limits, study-wide: Higher clonality than in normal scalp was seen in lesional scalp, especially alopecia totalis/universalis. Given one nonresponder, whether baseline CD8+ expansion relates to response remains uncertain. Whereas mice showed it more clearly, TCR sharing across patients was murkier, possibly because of HLA.

The CDR3 is 13 amino acids. V lost 1 base to trimming and J lost 5 bases, with 9 bases between them. Per the germline V gene, CDR1 is SGHTA and CDR2 is FQGNSA. The treatment: oral pan-JAK inhibitor, 5-10 mg twice daily. The material was CD4+ T cells sorted from blood, obtained between weeks 36 and 40, from a patient treated with tofacitinib. This receptor was taken from a human donor with alopecia areata. The genes are TRBV7-2 and TRBJ2-7, with a tentative D call TRBD1 (5 bases). CDR3 sequence reads: CASSLVGADEQYF. DNA of the CDR3: TGTGCCAGCAGCTTAGTAGGGGCGGACGAGCAGTACTTC.